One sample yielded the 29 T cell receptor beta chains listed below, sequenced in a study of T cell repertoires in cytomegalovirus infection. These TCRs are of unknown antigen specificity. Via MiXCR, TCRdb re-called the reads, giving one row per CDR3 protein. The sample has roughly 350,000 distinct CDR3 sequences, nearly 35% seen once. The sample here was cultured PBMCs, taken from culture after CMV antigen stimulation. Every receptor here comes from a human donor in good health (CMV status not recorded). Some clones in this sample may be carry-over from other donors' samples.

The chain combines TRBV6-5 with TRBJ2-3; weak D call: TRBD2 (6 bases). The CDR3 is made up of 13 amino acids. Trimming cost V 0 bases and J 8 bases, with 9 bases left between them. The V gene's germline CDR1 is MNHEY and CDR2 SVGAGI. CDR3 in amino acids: CASSYSGEVTQYF. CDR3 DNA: TGTGCCAGCAGTTACTCGGGGGAGGTTACGCAGTATTTT.

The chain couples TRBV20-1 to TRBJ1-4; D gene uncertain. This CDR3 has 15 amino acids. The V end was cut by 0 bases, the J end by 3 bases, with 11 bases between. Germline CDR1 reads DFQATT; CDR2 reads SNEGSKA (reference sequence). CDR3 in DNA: TGCAGTGCTAGAGATGGACGGGCCGCTAATGAAAAACTGTTTTTT. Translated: CSARDGRAANEKLFF.

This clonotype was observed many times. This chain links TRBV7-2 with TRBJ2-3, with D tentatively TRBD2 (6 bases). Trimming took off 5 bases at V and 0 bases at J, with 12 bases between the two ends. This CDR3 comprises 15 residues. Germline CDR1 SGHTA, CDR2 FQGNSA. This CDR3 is CASSTDYLSTDTQYF. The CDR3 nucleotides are TGTGCCAGCAGCACGGACTATCTTAGCACAGATACGCAGTATTTT. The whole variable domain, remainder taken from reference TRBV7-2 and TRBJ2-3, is GAGVSQSPSNKVTEKGKDVELRCDPISGHTALYWYRQSLGQGLEFLIYFQGNSAPDKSGLPSDRFSAERTGGSVSTLTIQRTQQEDSAVYLCASSTDYLSTDTQYFGPGTRLTVL.

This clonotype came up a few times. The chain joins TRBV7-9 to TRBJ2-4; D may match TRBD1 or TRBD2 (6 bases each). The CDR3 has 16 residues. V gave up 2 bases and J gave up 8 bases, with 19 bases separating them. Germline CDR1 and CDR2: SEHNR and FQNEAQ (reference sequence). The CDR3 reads CASSLFRGGSLDIQYF. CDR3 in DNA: TGTGCCAGCAGCTTATTTAGAGGGGGGAGTTTGGACATTCAGTACTTC.

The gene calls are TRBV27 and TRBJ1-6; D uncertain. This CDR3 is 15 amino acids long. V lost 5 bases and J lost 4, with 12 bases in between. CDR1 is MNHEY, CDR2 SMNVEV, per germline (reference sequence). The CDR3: CASSNPSGYNSPLHF. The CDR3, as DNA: TGTGCCAGCAGTAACCCCTCCGGTTATAATTCACCCCTCCACTTT.

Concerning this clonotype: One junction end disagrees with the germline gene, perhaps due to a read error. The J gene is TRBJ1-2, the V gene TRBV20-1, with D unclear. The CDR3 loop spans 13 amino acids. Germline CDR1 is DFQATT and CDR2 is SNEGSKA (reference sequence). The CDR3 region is CSARPRDLPERRF. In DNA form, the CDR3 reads TGCAGTGCCCGACCTAGAGATCTTCCGGAAAGGCGCTTC.

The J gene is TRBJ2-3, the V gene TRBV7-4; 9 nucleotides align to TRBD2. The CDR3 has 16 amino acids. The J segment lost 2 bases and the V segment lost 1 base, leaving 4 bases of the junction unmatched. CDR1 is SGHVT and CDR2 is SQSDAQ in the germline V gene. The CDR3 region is CASSLGPSGATDTQYF. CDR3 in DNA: TGTGCCAGCAGCTTAGGCCCTAGCGGGGCCACAGATACGCAGTATTTT.

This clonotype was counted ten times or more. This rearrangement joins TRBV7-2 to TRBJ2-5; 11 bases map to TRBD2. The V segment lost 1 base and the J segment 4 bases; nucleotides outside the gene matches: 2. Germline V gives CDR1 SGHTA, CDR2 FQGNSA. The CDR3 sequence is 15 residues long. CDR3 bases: TGTGCCAGCAGCTTAGATGGGACTAGCGGAGAGACCCAGTACTTC. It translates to CASSLDGTSGETQYF.

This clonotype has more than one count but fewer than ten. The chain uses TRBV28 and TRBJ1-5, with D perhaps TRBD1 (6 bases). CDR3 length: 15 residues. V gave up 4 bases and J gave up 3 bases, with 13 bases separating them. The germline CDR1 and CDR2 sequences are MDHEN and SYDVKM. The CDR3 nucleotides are TGTGCCAGCAGTTCACCACAGGGCTACAATCAGCCCCAGCATTTT. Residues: CASSSPQGYNQPQHF. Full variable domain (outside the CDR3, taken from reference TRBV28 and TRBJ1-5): DVKVTQSSRYLVKRTGEKVFLECVQDMDHENMFWYRQDPGLGLRLIYFSYDVKMKEKGDIPEGYSVSREKKERFSLILESASTNQTSMYLCASSSPQGYNQPQHFGDGTRLSIL.

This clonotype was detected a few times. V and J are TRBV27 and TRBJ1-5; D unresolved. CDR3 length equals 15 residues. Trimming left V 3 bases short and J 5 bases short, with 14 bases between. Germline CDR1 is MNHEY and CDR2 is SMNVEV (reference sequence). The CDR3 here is CASSLGRLNDQPQHF. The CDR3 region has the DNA TGTGCCAGCAGTTTGGGCAGGTTGAACGATCAGCCCCAGCATTTT.

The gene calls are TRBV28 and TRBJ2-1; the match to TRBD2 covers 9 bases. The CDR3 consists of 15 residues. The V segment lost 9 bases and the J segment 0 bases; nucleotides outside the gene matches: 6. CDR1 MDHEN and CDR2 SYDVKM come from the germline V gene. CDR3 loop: CASLSGSSSYNEQFF. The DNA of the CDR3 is TGTGCCAGTCTTAGCGGGAGTAGCTCCTACAATGAGCAGTTCTTC.

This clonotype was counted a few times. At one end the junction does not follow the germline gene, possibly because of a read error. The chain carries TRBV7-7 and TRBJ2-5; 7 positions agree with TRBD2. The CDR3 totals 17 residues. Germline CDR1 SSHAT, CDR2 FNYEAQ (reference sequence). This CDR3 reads CASSLAFGGRGQETQYF. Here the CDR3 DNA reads TGTGCTAGCAGCTTAGCATTTGGCGGGAGAGGCCAAGAGACCCAGTACTTC.

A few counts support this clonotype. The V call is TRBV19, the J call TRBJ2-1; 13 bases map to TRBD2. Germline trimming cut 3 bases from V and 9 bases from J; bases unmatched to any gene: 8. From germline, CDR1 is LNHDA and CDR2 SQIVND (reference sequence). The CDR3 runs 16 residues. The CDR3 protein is CASSIGGTSGTIEQFF. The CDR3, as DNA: TGTGCCAGTAGTATTGGGGGGACTAGCGGGACCATTGAGCAGTTCTTC. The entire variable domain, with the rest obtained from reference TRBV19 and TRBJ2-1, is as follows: DGGITQSPKYLFRKEGQNVTLSCEQNLNHDAMYWYRQDPGQGLRLIYYSQIVNDFQKGDIAEGYSVSREKKESFPLTVTSAQKNPTAFYLCASSIGGTSGTIEQFFGPGTRLTVL.

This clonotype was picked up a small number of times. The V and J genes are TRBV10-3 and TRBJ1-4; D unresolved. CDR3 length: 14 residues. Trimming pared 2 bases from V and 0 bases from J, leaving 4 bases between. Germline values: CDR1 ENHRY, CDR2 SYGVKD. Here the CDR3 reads CAISEHATNEKLFF. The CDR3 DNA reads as TGTGCCATCAGTGAGCATGCAACTAATGAAAAACTGTTTTTT.

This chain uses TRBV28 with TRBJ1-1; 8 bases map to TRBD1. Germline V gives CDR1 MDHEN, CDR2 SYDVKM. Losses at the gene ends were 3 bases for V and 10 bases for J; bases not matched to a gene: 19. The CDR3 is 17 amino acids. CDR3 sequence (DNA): TGTGCCAGCAGTTTGGTGTCCGACCAGACGACAGGGGCGGGAGCTTTCTTT. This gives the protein CASSLVSDQTTGAGAFF. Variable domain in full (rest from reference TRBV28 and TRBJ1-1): DVKVTQSSRYLVKRTGEKVFLECVQDMDHENMFWYRQDPGLGLRLIYFSYDVKMKEKGDIPEGYSVSREKKERFSLILESASTNQTSMYLCASSLVSDQTTGAGAFFGQGTRLTVV.

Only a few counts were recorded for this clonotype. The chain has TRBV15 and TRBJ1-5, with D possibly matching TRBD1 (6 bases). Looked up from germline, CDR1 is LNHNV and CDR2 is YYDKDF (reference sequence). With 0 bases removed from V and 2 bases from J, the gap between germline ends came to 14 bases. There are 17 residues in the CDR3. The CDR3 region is CATSRDGGLRGNQPQHF. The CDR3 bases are TGTGCCACCAGCAGAGATGGGGGCCTTAGGGGCAATCAGCCCCAGCATTTT. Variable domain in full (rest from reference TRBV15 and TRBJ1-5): DAMVIQNPRYQVTQFGKPVTLSCSQTLNHNVMYWYQQKSSQAPKLLFHYYDKDFNNEADTPDNFQSRRPNTSFCFLDIRSPGLGDTAMYLCATSRDGGLRGNQPQHFGDGTRLSIL.

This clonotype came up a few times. In DNA form, the CDR3 reads TGTGCCAGCAGCGACCGAGGGTTTGGAAACACCATATATTTT. Its protein product is CASSDRGFGNTIYF. The V and J genes are TRBV9 and TRBJ1-3; no reliable D call. The CDR3 consists of 14 residues. CDR1 SGDLS and CDR2 YYNGEE come from the germline V gene. The V end was cut by 3 bases, the J end by 3 bases, with 10 bases between.

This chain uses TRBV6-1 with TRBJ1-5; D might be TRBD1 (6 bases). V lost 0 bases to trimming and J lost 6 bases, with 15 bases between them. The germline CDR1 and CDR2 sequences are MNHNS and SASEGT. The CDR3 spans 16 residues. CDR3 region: CASSEAVGGGGQPQHF. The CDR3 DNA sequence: TGTGCCAGCAGTGAAGCGGTCGGGGGCGGCGGTCAGCCCCAGCATTTT.

The CDR3 DNA sequence: TGTGCCAGCAGCAGGGGCATGGGGGAGACCCAGTACTTC. Translation gives CASSRGMGETQYF. The chain carries TRBV6-2 or TRBV6-3 and TRBJ2-5; a possible D gene is TRBD1 (6 bases). V dropped 6 bases and J dropped 5 bases, with 13 bases sitting between them. The CDR3 extends over 13 amino acids. The germline gives CDR1 MNHEY, CDR2 SVGEGT.

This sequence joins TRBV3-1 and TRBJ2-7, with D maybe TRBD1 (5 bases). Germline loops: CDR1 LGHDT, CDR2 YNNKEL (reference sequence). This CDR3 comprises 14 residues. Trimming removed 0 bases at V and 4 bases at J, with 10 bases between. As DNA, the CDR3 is TGTGCCAGCAGCCAAGATCGCAGGGATTACGAGCAGTACTTC. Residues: CASSQDRRDYEQYF.

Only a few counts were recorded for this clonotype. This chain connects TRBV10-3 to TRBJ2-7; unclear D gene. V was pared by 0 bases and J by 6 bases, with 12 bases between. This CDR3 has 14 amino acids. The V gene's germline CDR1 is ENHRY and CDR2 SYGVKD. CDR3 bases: TGTGCCATCAGTGAGTCGACTTTGGGGTCCGAGCAGTACGTC. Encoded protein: CAISESTLGSEQYV.

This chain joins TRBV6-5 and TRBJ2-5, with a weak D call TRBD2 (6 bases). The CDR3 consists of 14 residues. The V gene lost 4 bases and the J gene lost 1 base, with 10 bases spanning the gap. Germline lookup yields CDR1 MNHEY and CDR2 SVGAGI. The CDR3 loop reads CASSWGGIQETQYF. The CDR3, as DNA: TGTGCCAGCAGTTGGGGCGGGATCCAAGAGACCCAGTACTTC.

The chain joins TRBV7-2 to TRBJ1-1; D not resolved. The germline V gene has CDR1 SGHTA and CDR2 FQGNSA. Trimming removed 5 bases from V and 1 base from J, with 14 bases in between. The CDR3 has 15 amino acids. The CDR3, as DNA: TGTGCCAGCAGCCCTGGTCCCCTCGGGAACACTGAAGCTTTCTTT. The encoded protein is CASSPGPLGNTEAFF.

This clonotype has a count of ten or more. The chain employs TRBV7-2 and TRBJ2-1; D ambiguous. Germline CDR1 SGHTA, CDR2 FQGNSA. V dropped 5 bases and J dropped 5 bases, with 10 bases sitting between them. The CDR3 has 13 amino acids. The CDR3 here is CASSPSRDNEQFF. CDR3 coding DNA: TGTGCCAGCAGCCCCTCTAGAGACAATGAGCAGTTCTTC.

The CDR3 sequence: CATSISASPGQPQHF. CDR3 bases: TGTGCCACCAGCATTTCGGCCTCCCCCGGGCAGCCCCAGCATTTT. The chain is built from TRBV15 and TRBJ1-5, with D unresolved. The CDR3 contains 15 residues. The V gene lost 4 bases and the J gene lost 7 bases, with 17 bases spanning the gap. Germline loops: CDR1 LNHNV, CDR2 YYDKDF (reference sequence).

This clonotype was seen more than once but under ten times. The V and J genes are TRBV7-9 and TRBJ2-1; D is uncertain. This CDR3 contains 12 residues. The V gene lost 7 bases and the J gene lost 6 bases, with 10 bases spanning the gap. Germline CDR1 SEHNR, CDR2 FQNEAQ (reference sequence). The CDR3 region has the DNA TGTGCCAGCAATATGGGATCCAATGAGCAGTTCTTC. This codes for CASNMGSNEQFF.

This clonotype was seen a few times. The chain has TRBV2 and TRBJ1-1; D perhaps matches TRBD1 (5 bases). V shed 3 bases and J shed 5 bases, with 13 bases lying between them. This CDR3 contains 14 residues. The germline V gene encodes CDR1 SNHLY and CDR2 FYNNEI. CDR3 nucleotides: TGTGCCAGCAGTGACTGGGGACCAGGGACTGAAGCTTTCTTT. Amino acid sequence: CASSDWGPGTEAFF.

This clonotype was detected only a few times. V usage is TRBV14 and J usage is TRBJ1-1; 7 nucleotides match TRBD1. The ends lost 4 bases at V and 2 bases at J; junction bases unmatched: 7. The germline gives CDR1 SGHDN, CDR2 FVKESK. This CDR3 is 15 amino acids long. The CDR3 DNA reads TGTGCCAGCAGCCCTACGACAGGGAGAAACACTGAAGCTTTCTTT. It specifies CASSPTTGRNTEAFF. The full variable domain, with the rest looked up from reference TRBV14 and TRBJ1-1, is EAGVTQFPSHSVIEKGQTVTLRCDPISGHDNLYWYRRVMGKEIKFLLHFVKESKQDESGMPNNRFLAERTGGTYSTLKVQPAELEDSGVYFCASSPTTGRNTEAFFGQGTRLTVV.

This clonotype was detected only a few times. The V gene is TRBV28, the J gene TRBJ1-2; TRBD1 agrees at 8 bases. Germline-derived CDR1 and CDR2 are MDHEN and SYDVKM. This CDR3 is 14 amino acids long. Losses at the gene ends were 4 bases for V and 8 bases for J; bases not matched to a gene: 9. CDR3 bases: TGTGCCAGCAGTTCCGGACAGGGATCCTCCGGCTACACCTTC. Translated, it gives CASSSGQGSSGYTF.